Below are 24 T cell receptor beta chains sequenced from a single sample in a study of T cell responses to AZD1222 COVID-19 vaccine (dated by TCRdb to the early 2020s). The meaning of the sample's time point label: about 28 days (+/-7) after the second vaccine dose. Library method: the immunoSEQ multiplex PCR assay. The source is immuneACCESS, and TCRdb retained only in-frame sequences with V and J called. Part of the clones is not carried over; for the studies checked, unresolved V genes explain less than half of this, and the remainder is unexplained. Counted in this sample were about 100,000 clones; 75% to 90% of them appeared once. Of the sample, 2% to 2.5% is held by the ten largest clones. The sequencing here drew on peripheral blood, taken 28 days after the second AZD1222 dose. The receptor set was obtained from an adult who received the AZD1222 COVID-19 vaccine.

The chain joins TRBV15 to TRBJ2-7, with D possibly TRBD1 on 6 matching bases. Trimming shortened V by 0 bases and J by 1 base, and 7 bases separated the two germline ends. Germline CDR1 is LNHNV and CDR2 is YYDKDF (reference sequence). This CDR3 is 14 amino acids long. CDR3 loop: CATSREGASYEQYF. The DNA for the CDR3 is TGTGCCACCAGCAGAGAGGGGGCATCCTACGAGCAGTACTTC.

The chain couples TRBV2 to TRBJ2-2; 8 positions match TRBD2. Germline CDR1 SNHLY, CDR2 FYNNEI. The CDR3 sequence is 13 residues long. Germline trimming cut 5 bases from V and 8 bases from J; bases unmatched to any gene: 4. The CDR3 DNA reads as TGTGCCAGCAGTCCAAGCGGGGGTGGGGAGCTGTTTTTT. Protein product: CASSPSGGGELFF.

The chain carries TRBV5-8 and TRBJ2-1; 11 nucleotides align to TRBD2. Per the germline V gene, CDR1 is SGHTS and CDR2 is YDEGEE. V dropped 1 base and J dropped 7; count of bases not matched to a gene: 10. This CDR3 contains 17 residues. The chain's CDR3 is CASSLYYLAGGMNEQFF. For the CDR3, the DNA is TGTGCCAGCAGCTTGTATTATCTAGCGGGAGGTATGAATGAGCAGTTCTTC.

Only one count was recorded for this clone. CDR3 amino acids: CASSELGQSDANQPQHF. CDR3 DNA sequence: TGTGCCAGCAGTGAATTGGGCCAGTCAGACGCAAATCAGCCCCAGCATTTT. The chain links TRBV2 to TRBJ1-5; D gene ambiguous. The germline gives CDR1 SNHLY, CDR2 FYNNEI. This CDR3 comprises 17 residues. V lost 2 bases and J lost 4, with 18 bases in between.

The CDR3 protein is CASSVGGWGNQPQHF. In DNA form, the CDR3 reads TGTGCCAGCAGCGTCGGGGGGTGGGGCAATCAGCCCCAGCATTTT. The chain links TRBV5-6 to TRBJ1-5; D is perhaps TRBD1 (5 bases). There are 15 residues in the CDR3. V gave up 4 bases and J gave up 2 bases, with 13 bases separating them. Germline CDR1 is SGHDT and CDR2 is YYEEEE.

This clone was detected only once. The V gene is TRBV7-3, the J gene TRBJ2-2; 7 positions match TRBD2. The CDR3 length is 16 residues. Per the germline V gene, CDR1 is SGHTA and CDR2 is FQGTGA. The J segment lost 0 bases and the V segment lost 5 bases, leaving 6 bases of the junction unmatched. This chain's CDR3 is CASSPVGGPNTGELFF. CDR3 nucleotides: TGTGCCAGCAGCCCGGTGGGAGGGCCGAACACCGGGGAGCTGTTTTTT. The variable domain in full, completed from reference TRBV7-3 and TRBJ2-2, reads GAGVSQTPSNKVTEKGKYVELRCDPISGHTALYWYRQSLGQGPEFLIYFQGTGAADDSGLPNDRFFAVRPEGSVSTLKIQRTERGDSAVYLCASSPVGGPNTGELFFGEGSRLTVL.

This clone was counted a single time. This chain connects TRBV3-1 (or the pseudogene TRBV3-2) to TRBJ1-3; D ambiguous. Per germline, CDR1 LGHDT and CDR2 YNNKEL (reference sequence). Trimming took 6 bases from V and 0 from J, leaving 12 bases between them. The CDR3 totals 15 residues. Here the CDR3 reads CASSSDTYSGNTIYF. The CDR3 region has the DNA TGTGCCAGCAGTTCCGACACGTACTCTGGAAACACCATATATTTT.

The V gene is TRBV5-1, the J gene TRBJ2-2, with 8 positions matching TRBD1. The germline V gene has CDR1 SGHRS and CDR2 YFSETQ. Germline trimming cut 1 base from V and 5 bases from J; bases unmatched to any gene: 1. The CDR3 spans 14 residues. The CDR3 nucleotides are TGCGCCAGCAGCTTGCAGGGGGCAACCGGGGAGCTGTTTTTT. Its translation is CASSLQGATGELFF.

This clone has just a few counts. The sample contains more than one DNA sequence encoding this CDR3. The CDR3 reads CASSLAGGTGELFF. CDR3 bases: TGTGCCAGCAGCTTAGCGGGAGGCACCGGGGAGCTGTTTTTT. V is TRBV7-3 and J is TRBJ2-2; 8 bases align to TRBD2. This CDR3 has 14 residues. Germline CDR1 and CDR2: SGHTA and FQGTGA. V was clipped by 2 bases and J by 4 bases; unmatched bases: 0.

This clone was seen only once. The gene calls are TRBV10-3 and TRBJ1-4; D gene uncertain. Trimming removed 0 bases at V and 0 bases at J, with 5 bases between. The CDR3 sequence is 15 residues long. The germline gives CDR1 ENHRY, CDR2 SYGVKD. CDR3 in amino acids: CAISESPATNEKLFF. The CDR3 nucleotides are TGTGCCATCAGTGAGTCGCCAGCAACTAATGAAAAACTGTTTTTT.

V is TRBV5-1 and J is TRBJ1-4, with TRBD1 matching over 8 bases. V was pared by 4 bases and J by 8 bases, with 10 bases of the junction left unmatched. CDR3 length equals 15 residues. Per the germline V gene, CDR1 is SGHRS and CDR2 is YFSETQ. The CDR3 spells CASSRTAGTGEKLFF. CDR3 nucleotides: TGCGCCAGCAGCCGCACTGCCGGGACAGGAGAAAAACTGTTTTTT.

The V gene is TRBV18, the J gene TRBJ1-2; D not resolved. V lost 3 bases, J lost 0 bases, and 14 bases lay in between. Germline V gene data show CDR1 as KGHSH and CDR2 as LQKENI. The CDR3 covers 16 residues. The CDR3 sequence is CASSPLDGTANYGYTF. CDR3 DNA sequence: TGTGCCAGCTCACCCCTGGACGGCACCGCTAACTATGGCTACACCTTC. The entire variable domain, with the rest obtained from reference TRBV18 and TRBJ1-2, is as follows: NAGVMQNPRHLVRRRGQEARLRCSPMKGHSHVYWYRQLPEEGLKFMVYLQKENIIDESGMPKERFSAEFPKEGPSILRIQQVVRGDSAAYFCASSPLDGTANYGYTFGSGTRLTVV.

The J gene is TRBJ1-1, the V gene TRBV6-6; D not resolved. The CDR3 covers 15 residues. The ends were cut back, 0 bases at V and 3 bases at J, with 11 bases in the middle. The germline gives CDR1 MNHNY, CDR2 SVGAGI (reference sequence). The CDR3 loop is CASSYSEFGDTEAFF. In nucleotides, the CDR3 is TGTGCCAGCAGTTACTCGGAGTTCGGGGACACTGAAGCTTTCTTT.

This clone showed up just once. The V and J genes are TRBV7-9 and TRBJ1-2; D not resolved. Trimming stripped 2 bases from V and 4 bases from J, with 8 bases between. Germline CDR1 is SEHNR and CDR2 is FQNEAQ (reference sequence). CDR3 length: 13 amino acids. The CDR3 nucleotides are TGTGCCAGCAGCTTAAAAGGGTTCTATGGCTACACCTTC. Protein sequence: CASSLKGFYGYTF.

V is TRBV6-5 and J is TRBJ1-3, with D unresolved. CDR1 is MNHEY, CDR2 SVGAGI, per germline. Between the trimmed V and J ends, which lost 7 bases and 5 bases, there was a span of 12 bases. The CDR3 runs 13 residues. CDR3 in DNA: TGTGCCAGCATACCTGCTGGCCGAAACACCATATATTTT. Protein product: CASIPAGRNTIYF.

This clone was counted only a few times. This sequence joins TRBV2 and TRBJ2-1, with D possibly called TRBD1 or TRBD2 (5 bases each). The V gene's germline CDR1 is SNHLY and CDR2 FYNNEI. The CDR3 consists of 14 residues. V was trimmed by 4 bases and J by 6 bases, leaving 13 bases between them. CDR3 sequence (DNA): TGTGCCAGCAGTGCATCCGGGACGGTCAATGAGCAGTTCTTC. Translated: CASSASGTVNEQFF.

The gene calls are TRBV18 and TRBJ2-5; 8 nucleotides match TRBD2. From germline, CDR1 is KGHSH and CDR2 LQKENI. There are 15 residues in the CDR3. The J segment lost 3 bases and the V segment lost 2 bases, leaving 5 bases of the junction unmatched. Here the CDR3 reads CASSPGSAGEETQYF. CDR3 in DNA: TGTGCCAGCTCACCAGGATCAGCGGGGGAAGAGACCCAGTACTTC.

This clone was counted only a few times. The J gene is TRBJ2-1, the V gene TRBV5-6, with 7 nucleotides matching TRBD2. Germline-derived CDR1 and CDR2 are SGHDT and YYEEEE. The CDR3 is made up of 17 amino acids. V lost 4 bases, J lost 2 bases, and 12 bases stayed unmatched. CDR3 sequence (DNA): TGTGCCAGCAGCCCAAGGGGAGGGAGGTGGCCCTACAATGAGCAGTTCTTC. It translates to CASSPRGGRWPYNEQFF.

The V call is TRBV27, the J call TRBJ1-6; D gene unclear. CDR1 and CDR2 from the germline V gene are MNHEY and SMNVEV (reference sequence). CDR3 size: 14 residues. V gave up 2 bases and J gave up 2 bases, with 4 bases separating them. The CDR3 DNA reads as TGTGCCAGCAGTTTAGGCCCCTATAATTCACCCCTCCACTTT. It codes for CASSLGPYNSPLHF.

This chain joins TRBV13 and TRBJ1-2, with 7 nucleotides matching TRBD1. Germline loops: CDR1 PRHDT, CDR2 FYEKMQ (reference sequence). The CDR3 totals 16 residues. J was trimmed by 7 bases and V by 3 bases; bases with no gene match: 14. CDR3: CASSLGIEGALGGYTF. CDR3 nucleotide sequence: TGTGCCAGCAGCTTGGGAATTGAGGGGGCGCTGGGTGGCTACACCTTC.

This chain links TRBV7-8 with TRBJ2-7, with D unclear. The CDR3 sequence is 14 residues long. Germline values: CDR1 SGHVS, CDR2 FQNEAQ. V was shortened by 0 bases and J by 6 bases, with 12 bases between the two germline ends. CDR3 DNA: TGTGCCAGCAGCTTAGCTGAGGCCTCGGGCGAGCAGTACTTC. It codes for CASSLAEASGEQYF. Combining the CDR3 with reference TRBV7-8 and TRBJ2-7 gives the whole variable domain GAGVSQSPRYKVAKRGQDVALRCDPISGHVSLFWYQQALGQGPEFLTYFQNEAQLDKSGLPSDRFFAERPEGSVSTLKIQRTQQEDSAVYLCASSLAEASGEQYFGPGTRLTVT.

The J gene is TRBJ1-3, the V gene TRBV7-9; D remains unclear. The CDR3 is 15 amino acids. The V end was cut by 1 base, the J end by 1 base, with 8 bases between. Germline V CDR1 and CDR2: SEHNR, FQNEAQ (reference sequence). The chain's CDR3 is CASSLVAASGNTIYF. The CDR3 DNA reads as TGTGCCAGCAGCTTAGTGGCAGCTTCTGGAAACACCATATATTTT.

This sequence joins TRBV27 and TRBJ2-7, with a possible D match to TRBD2 (9 bases). Between the trimmed V and J ends, which lost 5 bases and 0 bases, there was a span of 26 bases. The CDR3 loop spans 19 amino acids. Germline CDR1 reads MNHEY; CDR2 reads SMNVEV (reference sequence). In DNA form, the CDR3 reads TGTGCCAGCAGTAAGAACAGGGGGACCAGCGGGGGGTTCTCCTACGAGCAGTACTTC. Protein sequence: CASSKNRGTSGGFSYEQYF.

The chain has TRBV4-3 and TRBJ1-2; D uncertain. The CDR3 is made up of 15 amino acids. Germline assignment: CDR1 LGHNA and CDR2 YSLEER. V lost 4 bases and J lost 4, with 16 bases in between. This CDR3 is CASSRQITGVYGYTF. The CDR3 DNA is TGCGCCAGCAGCCGACAAATAACGGGTGTCTATGGCTACACCTTC.